These 25 T cell receptor beta chains were all obtained from the same sample, sequenced in a study of blood T cell repertoires in COVID-19 (dated by TCRdb to 2018 to 2020). The method behind the library was the immunoSEQ multiplex PCR assay. TCRdb's version of the immuneACCESS table is confined to in-frame rearrangements and falls short of the full clone set. An unresolved V gene accounts for under half of the shortfall where checked; the remainder is of unknown origin. Counted in this sample were roughly 100,000 clones; 80% to 95% of them appeared once. The ten largest account for around 1.9% of the sample. Sequenced material: peripheral blood. These receptors all come from a woman between 45 and 60 years old with COVID-19, enrolled during active disease.

This chain connects TRBV6-5 to TRBJ2-1, with TRBD1 as a possible D gene (5 bases). Per the germline V gene, CDR1 is MNHEY and CDR2 is SVGAGI. The germline V and J ends were trimmed by 6 bases and 6 bases, with 18 bases remaining between them. The length of the CDR3 is 15 residues. The CDR3 region is CASRPRQGLSNEQFF. The CDR3 DNA follows: TGTGCCAGCAGACCCCGGCAGGGCCTCAGCAATGAGCAGTTCTTC.

The rearrangement uses TRBV21-1 and TRBJ2-3; the listed D gene, TRBD2, was not tested against the DNA. TRBV21-1 is labeled a pseudogene. This CDR3 spans 14 amino acids. CDR3: CAHSGGTRTDTQYF. The CDR3 DNA sequence: TGTGCCCATTCCGGGGGGACCCGCACAGATACGCAGTATTTT.

This sequence joins TRBV5-1 and TRBJ2-7; 9 bases match TRBD1. This CDR3 comprises 17 residues. The V segment lost 4 bases and the J segment 2 bases; nucleotides outside the gene matches: 13. Germline V gives CDR1 SGHRS, CDR2 YFSETQ. The CDR3 nucleotides read TGCGCCAGCAGCCCCGGAGACGGGACAGGGCTCGCCTACGAGCAGTACTTC. Translating gives CASSPGDGTGLAYEQYF.

The chain is built from TRBV19 and TRBJ2-6; D unresolved. CDR1 LNHDA and CDR2 SQIVND come from the germline V gene (reference sequence). Trimming shortened V by 4 bases and J by 0 bases, and 4 bases separated the two germline ends. The CDR3 has 14 residues. CDR3 loop: CASSTISGANVLTF. The CDR3 DNA follows: TGTGCCAGTAGTACCATCTCTGGGGCCAACGTCCTGACTTTC. Full variable domain (rest looked up from reference TRBV19 and TRBJ2-6): DGGITQSPKYLFRKEGQNVTLSCEQNLNHDAMYWYRQDPGQGLRLIYYSQIVNDFQKGDIAEGYSVSREKKESFPLTVTSAQKNPTAFYLCASSTISGANVLTFGAGSRLTVL.

The chain uses TRBV7-6 and TRBJ2-1; TRBD1 aligns across 8 bases. V shed 4 bases and J 2 bases; nucleotides not matched to a gene: 4. The germline V gene encodes CDR1 SGHVS and CDR2 FNYEAQ. CDR3 length equals 15 residues. CDR3 amino acids: CASSYGQGAYNEQFF. CDR3 sequence (DNA): TGTGCCAGCAGCTACGGACAGGGCGCCTACAATGAGCAGTTCTTC.

This rearrangement joins TRBV30 to TRBJ1-1; D perhaps matches TRBD1 (6 bases). Germline assignment: CDR1 GTSNPN and CDR2 SVGIG (reference sequence). V lost 6 bases and J lost 5, with 16 bases in between. This CDR3 is 13 amino acids long. CDR3 residues: CACPGGVGTEAFF. The CDR3 bases are TGTGCCTGCCCGGGGGGCGTGGGGACTGAAGCTTTCTTT.

The table lists this clone with a count of one. For the CDR3, the DNA is TGTGCCTGGAGTGTACAAGTTAGGACAGCCTACGGCTACACCTTC. Protein sequence: CAWSVQVRTAYGYTF. The rearrangement uses TRBV30 and TRBJ1-2; a weak D match, TRBD1 (6 bases). Trimming cost V 0 bases and J 8 bases, with 19 bases left between them. This CDR3 has 15 residues. The germline CDR1 and CDR2 sequences are GTSNPN and SVGIG (reference sequence).

This clone has a single count. This chain uses TRBV30 with TRBJ1-1, with D maybe TRBD1 (5 bases). V gave up 0 bases and J gave up 1 base, with 9 bases separating them. CDR1 is GTSNPN and CDR2 is SVGIG in the germline V gene (reference sequence). The length of the CDR3 is 14 residues. This chain's CDR3 is CAWSVNRRNTEAFF. Here the CDR3 DNA reads TGTGCCTGGAGTGTAAACAGGAGGAACACTGAAGCTTTCTTT.

V usage is TRBV7-8 and J usage is TRBJ2-2; 10 bases match TRBD2. Looked up from germline, CDR1 is SGHVS and CDR2 is FQNEAQ. V shed 2 bases, J shed 4 bases, and the junction held 10 bases outside the gene matches. The CDR3 covers 18 residues. The CDR3 sequence: CASSLRRLAGAPTGELFF. CDR3 in DNA: TGTGCCAGCAGCTTAAGACGGCTAGCGGGGGCTCCCACCGGGGAGCTGTTTTTT.

The chain is built from TRBV11-2 and TRBJ1-2; D remains ambiguous. Germline V gene data show CDR1 as SGHAT and CDR2 as FQNNGV. The germline V and J ends were trimmed by 0 bases and 3 bases, with 5 bases remaining between them. The CDR3 covers 13 residues. For the CDR3, the DNA is TGTGCCAGCAGCTTAGAGGCTTACTATGGCTACACCTTC. Translation: CASSLEAYYGYTF.

The chain carries TRBV4-1 and TRBJ1-2, with a weak D call TRBD1 (6 bases). The CDR3 totals 14 residues. Trimming removed 4 bases from V and 5 bases from J, with 14 bases in between. Per the germline V gene, CDR1 is MGHRA and CDR2 is YSYEKL. This chain's CDR3 is CASSPNRELYGYTF. DNA for the CDR3: TGCGCCAGCAGCCCAAACAGGGAACTATATGGCTACACCTTC.

This sequence joins TRBV5-1 and TRBJ1-1; tentatively, D is TRBD1 (5 bases). Trimming took off 2 bases at V and 5 bases at J, with 19 bases between the two ends. Looked up from germline, CDR1 is SGHRS and CDR2 is YFSETQ. CDR3 length equals 16 residues. The CDR3 nucleotides are TGCGCCAGCAGCTTTTCCAGGGCGAAAAGTGGAACTGAAGCTTTCTTT. This sequence encodes CASSFSRAKSGTEAFF.

The V gene is TRBV6-2 or TRBV6-3, the J gene TRBJ1-1, with TRBD1 matching over 7 bases. V was pared by 5 bases and J by 1 base, with 7 bases of the junction left unmatched. Germline V gene data show CDR1 as MNHEY and CDR2 as SVGEGT. The CDR3 is made up of 15 amino acids. CDR3: CASSHPGTANTEAFF. DNA of the CDR3: TGTGCCAGCAGTCATCCCGGGACAGCGAACACTGAAGCTTTCTTT.

This chain uses TRBV28 with TRBJ1-5; 8 bases are shared with TRBD1. The V gene's germline CDR1 is MDHEN and CDR2 SYDVKM. After removal of 5 bases from V and 2 bases from J, the junction contained 11 bases not matched to a gene. The CDR3 has 17 residues. The CDR3 spells CASSPLGQGLGNQPQHF. CDR3 in DNA: TGTGCCAGCAGTCCCCTAGGACAGGGCCTGGGCAATCAGCCCCAGCATTTT.

This clone was seen a single time. The chain couples TRBV19 to TRBJ2-1, with TRBD1 matching 8 bases. V was clipped by 3 bases and J by 4 bases; unmatched bases: 17. Germline CDR1 and CDR2: LNHDA and SQIVND (reference sequence). This CDR3 comprises 19 residues. CDR3 sequence: CASSISGVGGQGYYNEQFF. The DNA of the CDR3 is TGTGCCAGTAGTATTTCCGGAGTAGGAGGACAGGGTTATTACAATGAGCAGTTCTTC.

A few counts support this clone. This chain links TRBV27 with TRBJ1-2; 7 bases are shared with TRBD1. The germline V gene has CDR1 MNHEY and CDR2 SMNVEV (reference sequence). The trim removed 6 bases at V and 7 bases at J, leaving 14 bases unmatched. CDR3 length equals 15 residues. The CDR3 is CASRGAGTALFGYTF. The CDR3 DNA follows: TGTGCCAGCAGAGGTGCGGGGACAGCCTTATTTGGCTACACCTTC.

The V call is TRBV10-3, the J call TRBJ2-1, with a tentative D call TRBD2 (5 bases). Trimming removed 11 bases at V and 3 bases at J, with 20 bases between. CDR3 length: 15 amino acids. Germline lookup yields CDR1 ENHRY and CDR2 SYGVKD. CDR3 amino acids: CASSSDTHLYNEQFF. CDR3 DNA sequence: TGTGCCTCTAGCTCAGACACCCACCTCTACAATGAGCAGTTCTTC.

The V gene is TRBV6-6, the J gene TRBJ1-1, with 9 nucleotides matching TRBD1. CDR1 and CDR2 from the germline V gene are MNHNY and SVGAGI (reference sequence). CDR3 size: 14 residues. Germline trimming cut 0 bases from V and 6 bases from J; bases unmatched to any gene: 2. CDR3 loop: CASSYSGQGAEAFF. As DNA, the CDR3 is TGTGCCAGCAGTTACTCGGGACAGGGAGCTGAAGCTTTCTTT.

The chain has TRBV11-2 and TRBJ2-5; TRBD1 is a possible D gene (6 bases). CDR1 and CDR2 from the germline V gene are SGHAT and FQNNGV. Trimming left V 4 bases short and J 2 bases short, with 17 bases between. The CDR3 contains 16 residues. The CDR3 nucleotides read TGTGCCAGCAGCTCACTCGGCCGGACAGTACAAGAGACCCAGTACTTC. Its translation is CASSSLGRTVQETQYF.

The chain joins TRBV24-1 to TRBJ1-5, with 8 bases lining up with TRBD1. Germline V gene data show CDR1 as KGHDR and CDR2 as SFDVKD. Trimming at V came to 5 bases and at J to 1 base, leaving 6 bases not matched to a gene. The CDR3 is 16 amino acids. CDR3 loop: CATSGDRGSSNQPQHF. Here the CDR3 DNA reads TGTGCCACCAGTGGAGACAGGGGTTCAAGCAATCAGCCCCAGCATTTT.

Only one count was recorded for this clone. CDR3: CASSPLDLMNTEAFF. The CDR3 DNA reads TGTGCCAGCTCACCACTAGATCTCATGAACACTGAAGCTTTCTTT. V is TRBV18 and J is TRBJ1-1; D gene uncertain. The germline CDR1 and CDR2 sequences are KGHSH and LQKENI. V dropped 1 base and J dropped 0 bases, with 9 bases sitting between them. This CDR3 has 15 amino acids.

Only one count was recorded for this clone. This chain connects TRBV20-1 to TRBJ1-4; D is perhaps TRBD1 (5 bases). Deletions cut 0 bases from V and 10 bases from J, with 6 bases between. CDR3 size: 11 residues. Germline lookup yields CDR1 DFQATT and CDR2 SNEGSKA (reference sequence). The CDR3 DNA is TGCAGTGCTAGAGACGACAGAAAACTGTTTTTT. Amino acids: CSARDDRKLFF.

This sequence joins TRBV10-1 and TRBJ1-1, with D tentatively TRBD1 (5 bases). CDR3 length: 12 amino acids. The germline V and J ends were trimmed by 4 bases and 6 bases, with 9 bases remaining between them. Germline V gene data show CDR1 as WNHNN and CDR2 as SYGVQD (reference sequence). DNA for the CDR3: TGCGCCAGCAGTGGGCAGGGTCCTGAAGCTTTCTTT. Protein sequence: CASSGQGPEAFF.

The chain uses TRBV4-2 and TRBJ2-6; TRBD1 might be the D (5 bases). The V and J ends lost 4 bases and 2 bases respectively, with 24 bases between them. Germline V gene lookup returns CDR1 LGHNA and CDR2 YNFKEQ. This CDR3 has 20 residues. The CDR3 reads CASSRLGLGSTLPGANVLTF. The CDR3 DNA follows: TGTGCCAGCAGCCGCCTGGGGCTAGGATCAACCTTGCCTGGGGCCAACGTCCTGACTTTC.

The V gene is TRBV5-6, the J gene TRBJ2-2, with D possibly TRBD1 on 6 matching bases. This CDR3 comprises 15 residues. Germline V gene lookup returns CDR1 SGHDT and CDR2 YYEEEE. Trimming cost V 6 bases and J 4 bases, with 16 bases left between them. The CDR3 coding sequence is TGTGCCAGCATCCTCGGGCAGGGGCGCACCGGGGAGCTGTTTTTT. As protein: CASILGQGRTGELFF. Filled out from reference TRBV5-6 and TRBJ2-2, the complete variable domain reads DAGVTQSPTHLIKTRGQQVTLRCSPKSGHDTVSWYQQALGQGPQFIFQYYEEEERQRGNFPDRFSGHQFPNYSSELNVNALLLGDSALYLCASILGQGRTGELFFGEGSRLTVL.